These T cell receptor beta chains were read from a single sample in a study of beta chain features in type 1 diabetes. TCRdb's copy holds only in-frame clones and misses some; the assay was immunoSEQ multiplex PCR. The data show more than 250,000 clones, roughly 22% seen once. Sequenced input: naive CD4+ T cells from blood. Receptors originate from a woman aged 40 to 49 with type 1 diabetes. The CDR3 runs from the conserved cysteine through the conserved F or W. Each record gives: CDR3 length, clone size, J gene, V gene, D gene, CDR3 protein, CDR3 DNA. D genes are given only for firm matches. Some rows mark clone size as missing; the rest say once, few, many or name a class of expanded clone.

len: 14; abundance: NA; j_gene: TRBJ2-7; v_gene: TRBV2; d_gene: TRBD1; CDR3aa: CATNARTGGYEQYF; CDR3nt: TGTGCCACCAACGCTAGGACAGGGGGCTACGAGCAGTACTTC
len: 17; abundance: few; j_gene: TRBJ2-5; v_gene: TRBV7-2; d_gene: NA; CDR3aa: CASSLVFNSRYGETQYF; CDR3nt: TGTGCCAGCAGCTTAGTCTTTAACAGCCGGTATGGGGAGACCCAGTACTTC
len: 12; abundance: once; j_gene: TRBJ1-2; v_gene: TRBV28; d_gene: NA; CDR3aa: CASSFRGYGYTF; CDR3nt: TGTGCCAGCAGTTTTAGGGGGTATGGCTACACCTTC
len: 11; abundance: NA; j_gene: TRBJ2-3; v_gene: TRBV20-1; d_gene: NA; CDR3aa: CSARGGDTQYF; CDR3nt: TGCAGTGCTCGAGGAGGAGATACGCAGTATTTT
len: 15; abundance: NA; j_gene: TRBJ2-3; v_gene: TRBV9; d_gene: TRBD2; CDR3aa: CASSGSGAYTDTQYF; CDR3nt: TGTGCCAGCAGCGGAAGCGGGGCCTACACAGATACGCAGTATTTT
len: 14; abundance: few; j_gene: TRBJ2-1; v_gene: TRBV30; d_gene: TRBD1; CDR3aa: CAWTADRGPNEQFF; CDR3nt: TGTGCCTGGACCGCAGACAGGGGACCCAATGAGCAGTTCTTC
len: 15; abundance: NA; j_gene: TRBJ1-2; v_gene: TRBV6-5; d_gene: NA; CDR3aa: CASSYSGTLNYGYTF; CDR3nt: TGTGCCAGCAGTTACTCCGGGACACTTAACTATGGCTACACCTTC
len: 13; abundance: NA; j_gene: TRBJ2-5; v_gene: TRBV6-5; d_gene: NA; CDR3aa: CASSATGQETQYF; CDR3nt: TGTGCCAGCAGCGCGACAGGCCAAGAGACCCAGTACTTC
len: 13; abundance: NA; j_gene: TRBJ1-2; v_gene: TRBV28; d_gene: TRBD1; CDR3aa: CASSSGQAYGYTF; CDR3nt: TGTGCCAGCAGTTCGGGACAGGCGTATGGCTACACCTTC
len: 17; abundance: few; j_gene: TRBJ1-1; v_gene: TRBV10-3; d_gene: NA; CDR3aa: CAISESPGVASDTEAFF; CDR3nt: TGTGCCATCAGTGAGTCTCCGGGGGTTGCTTCCGACACTGAAGCTTTCTTT
len: 15; abundance: NA; j_gene: TRBJ2-3; v_gene: TRBV4-3; d_gene: NA; CDR3aa: CASSQELGDADTQYF; CDR3nt: TGCGCCAGCAGCCAAGAACTCGGGGATGCTGATACGCAGTATTTT
len: 12; abundance: few; j_gene: TRBJ1-1; v_gene: TRBV19; d_gene: NA; CDR3aa: CASSILNTEAFF; CDR3nt: TGTGCCAGTAGTATCTTGAACACTGAAGCTTTCTTT
len: 12; abundance: few; j_gene: TRBJ1-4; v_gene: TRBV4-3; d_gene: NA; CDR3aa: CASSQVQGKLFF; CDR3nt: TGCGCCAGCAGCCAAGTTCAGGGGAAACTGTTTTTT
len: 14; abundance: NA; j_gene: TRBJ2-1; v_gene: TRBV29-1; d_gene: NA; CDR3aa: CSVEGRVSYNEQFF; CDR3nt: TGCAGCGTTGAAGGGAGAGTCTCCTACAATGAGCAGTTCTTC
len: 13; abundance: NA; j_gene: TRBJ1-2; v_gene: TRBV9; d_gene: TRBD1; CDR3aa: CASSRTGDYGYTF; CDR3nt: TGTGCCAGCAGCCGGACAGGGGACTATGGCTACACCTTC
len: 14; abundance: NA; j_gene: TRBJ2-7; v_gene: TRBV6-5; d_gene: TRBD1; CDR3aa: CASSLGQGAGEQYF; CDR3nt: TGTGCCAGCAGCCTGGGACAGGGGGCAGGGGAGCAGTACTTC
len: 13; abundance: few; j_gene: TRBJ1-5; v_gene: TRBV5-1; d_gene: NA; CDR3aa: CASSLDSNQPQHF; CDR3nt: TGCGCCAGCAGCCTTGACAGTAATCAGCCCCAGCATTTT
len: 13; abundance: few; j_gene: TRBJ1-1; v_gene: TRBV2; d_gene: NA; CDR3aa: CASSEDRPTEAFF; CDR3nt: TGTGCCAGCAGTGAAGACAGGCCCACTGAAGCTTTCTTT
len: 16; abundance: few; j_gene: TRBJ2-3; v_gene: TRBV9; d_gene: TRBD1; CDR3aa: CASSVGARDSLDTQYF; CDR3nt: TGTGCCAGCAGCGTAGGCGCCAGGGACAGTTTGGATACGCAGTATTTT
len: 14; abundance: few; j_gene: TRBJ1-1; v_gene: TRBV2; d_gene: TRBD1; CDR3aa: CASISQGSDTEAFF; CDR3nt: TGTGCCAGCATATCACAGGGGTCGGACACTGAAGCTTTCTTT